Included here is one T cell receptor beta chain sequence, with context. Its antigen is still unknown. This sample is drawn from a study of shared clonotypes between healthy human individuals. General observations from the study: The four-donor shared clonotypes exceeded non-shared clonotypes in generation probability, with non-shared ones scoring lower. On the whole, naive subsets had larger estimated richness than memory subsets had.

All participating donors were Caucasian adults from Nashville, Tennessee. Germline assignment: CDR1 SEHNR and CDR2 FQNEAQ (reference sequence). The CDR3 consists of 12 residues. The V end was cut by 5 bases, the J end by 7 bases, with 11 bases between. Per the original data handling: ImmunoSEQ sequences covered only the junction and lacked quality scores; filtering therefore differed. Assay: immunoSEQ multiplex PCR; the TCRdb copy retains only in-frame clones and omits some. D and trimming were read from the DNA, whereas the V and J calls and clone size are those reported in that table. Of 600,000 to 800,000 clones listed, approximately 77% are singletons.

V is TRBV7-9 and J is TRBJ1-1, with no clear D. The TCR originated in a woman aged 25 to 45 in good health. The source material was memory CD4+ T cells sorted from blood. Stated subset: CD45RA-negative fraction. The CDR3 region is CASSPPRDEAFF. The CDR3 DNA follows: TGTGCCAGCAGCCCCCCTCGGGATGAAGCTTTCTTT.